This entry is about one T cell receptor beta chain. The germline V gene has CDR1 SGHNT and CDR2 YENEEA. Trimming cost V 1 base and J 1 base, with 4 bases left between them. The CDR3 is 13 amino acids. These data come from a study of PD-L1 blockade in urothelial cancer. As for time point: peripheral blood 6 weeks after treatment start. Profiling relied on immunoSEQ multiplex PCR, and the TCRdb table lists in-frame clones only, not all of them. Seen here are roughly 120,000 clones, approximately 89% observed once, and the top ten hold less than 4.5%. V gene TRBV11-3 combines with J gene TRBJ1-1; D is uncertain. This specimen consisted of PBMCs, obtained around atezolizumab (anti-PD-L1) treatment. The TCR sequence derives from a man in his fifties or sixties with urothelial cancer. CDR3 protein: CASSLGGNTEAFF. The CDR3 nucleotides read TGTGCCAGCAGCTTAGGCGGGAACACTGAAGCTTTCTTT. The full variable domain, with the rest looked up from reference TRBV11-3 and TRBJ1-1, is EAGVVQSPRYKIIEKKQPVAFWCNPISGHNTLYWYLQNLGQGPELLIRYENEEAVDDSQLPKDRFSAERLKGVDSTLKIQPAELGDSAVYLCASSLGGNTEAFFGQGTRLTVV.